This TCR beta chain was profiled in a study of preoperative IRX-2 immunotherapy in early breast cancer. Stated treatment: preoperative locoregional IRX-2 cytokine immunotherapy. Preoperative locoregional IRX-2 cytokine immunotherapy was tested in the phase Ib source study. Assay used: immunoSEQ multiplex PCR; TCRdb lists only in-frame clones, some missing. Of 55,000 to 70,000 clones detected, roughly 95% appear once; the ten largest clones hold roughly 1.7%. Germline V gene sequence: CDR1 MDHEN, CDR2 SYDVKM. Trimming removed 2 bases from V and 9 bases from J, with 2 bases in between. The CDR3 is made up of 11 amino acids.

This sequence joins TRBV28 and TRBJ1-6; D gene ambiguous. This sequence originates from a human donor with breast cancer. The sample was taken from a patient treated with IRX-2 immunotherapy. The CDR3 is CASSLGSPLHF. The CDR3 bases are TGTGCCAGCAGTTTAGGTTCACCCCTCCACTTT.